The present T cell receptor (beta chain) was sequenced within a study of tumor-infiltrating lymphocytes in localized non-small cell lung cancer. Produced via immunoSEQ multiplex PCR; TCRdb's table is partial and in-frame only. Here the sample spans 9,500 to 15,000 clones, roughly 70% being singletons. The TCR originated in a human donor with non-small cell lung cancer. Sequenced sample: uninvolved lung tissue not adjacent to the tumor.

The chain's CDR3 is CASTQGRNQPQHF. The CDR3 DNA reads as TGTGCCAGCACTCAGGGACGCAATCAGCCCCAGCATTTT. J is TRBJ1-5 and V is TRBV2; TRBD1 might be the D (5 bases). Germline CDR1 and CDR2: SNHLY and FYNNEI. The CDR3 is 13 amino acids. Trimming removed 7 bases at V and 2 bases at J, with 9 bases between.